These 11 T cell receptor beta chains originate from one sample sequenced in a study of post-analysis software for immune sequencing data. Regarding the study as a whole: Roughly five TRBV segments, including TRBV5-6, TRBV5-1 and TRBV20-1, were more frequent in patients than controls.

Each TCR beta cDNA library carried unique molecular identifiers. TCRdb redid the calling of the PCR reads with MiXCR, one entry per CDR3 protein. The sample has fewer than 550,000 distinct CDR3 sequences, 30% to 40% seen once. These TCRs are of unknown antigen specificity. The source material was blood. These TCRs come from a girl aged 2-17 years with multiple sclerosis.

The V call is TRBV5-5, the J call TRBJ2-1; TRBD1 matches 8 bases. The V gene's germline CDR1 is SGHKS and CDR2 YYEKEE (reference sequence). The CDR3 length is 16 residues. Germline trimming cut 6 bases from V and 8 bases from J; bases unmatched to any gene: 16. CDR3 nucleotides: TGTGCCAGCAACGGAAGGACAGGGCTAATCGGTGATGAGCAGTTCTTC. This codes for CASNGRTGLIGDEQFF.

This clonotype was observed many times. The CDR3 DNA follows: TGTGCCAGCAGTTTAGGGACGCGCTACGAGCAGTACTTC. It yields the protein CASSLGTRYEQYF. The chain carries TRBV12-3 or TRBV12-4 and TRBJ2-7; D not certain. The CDR3 loop spans 13 amino acids. The V and J ends lost 1 base and 3 bases respectively, with 7 bases between them.

This clonotype occurred a few times. The chain joins TRBV5-6 to TRBJ1-4, with D unclear. Germline V gives CDR1 SGHDT, CDR2 YYEEEE. The CDR3 is 15 residues long. V lost 4 bases and J lost 8, with 18 bases in between. CDR3 DNA: TGTGCCAGCAGCCAGTCTCCCCAAGTGGGAGAAAAACTGTTTTTT. This sequence encodes CASSQSPQVGEKLFF.

The chain recombines TRBV5-1 with TRBJ1-4; no reliable D call. CDR3 length equals 15 residues. Trimming left V 0 bases short and J 6 bases short, with 12 bases between. Germline V gene data show CDR1 as SGHRS and CDR2 as YFSETQ. In nucleotides, the CDR3 is TGCGCCAGCAGCTTGGAAGGGAGAAGATATGAAAAACTGTTTTTT. As protein: CASSLEGRRYEKLFF.

This clonotype was picked up a small number of times. This sequence joins TRBV20-1 and TRBJ2-1, with D perhaps matching TRBD1 or TRBD2 (5 bases each). V was clipped by 6 bases and J by 8 bases, with 17 bases between them. The CDR3 totals 13 residues. CDR1 DFQATT and CDR2 SNEGSKA come from the germline V gene (reference sequence). The CDR3 region is CSARDGAGDEQFF. The CDR3, as DNA: TGCAGTGCGAGGGACGGGGCAGGAGATGAGCAGTTCTTC.

The gene calls are TRBV5-1 and TRBJ2-5; TRBD2 matches at 8 bases. The CDR3 runs to 14 residues. The V segment lost 5 bases and the J segment 2 bases; nucleotides outside the gene matches: 5. In germline, CDR1 is SGHRS, CDR2 YFSETQ. The CDR3 DNA reads TGCGCCAGCAGTAAAGCGGGGGCACAAGAGACCCAGTACTTC. Translating it yields CASSKAGAQETQYF. Full variable domain (remainder filled in from reference TRBV5-1 and TRBJ2-5): KAGVTQTPRYLIKTRGQQVTLSCSPISGHRSVSWYQQTPGQGLQFLFEYFSETQRNKGNFPGRFSGRQFSNSRSEMNVSTLELGDSALYLCASSKAGAQETQYFGPGTRLLVL.

The chain recombines TRBV11-2 with TRBJ1-2, with TRBD1 matching 7 bases. The CDR3 loop spans 15 amino acids. V shed 5 bases, J shed 4 bases, and the junction held 10 bases outside the gene matches. Germline lookup yields CDR1 SGHAT and CDR2 FQNNGV. CDR3 protein: CASSLRTGPTYGYTF. The CDR3 nucleotides are TGTGCCAGCAGCCTAAGGACAGGACCCACCTATGGCTACACCTTC.

The chain recombines TRBV29-1 with TRBJ1-2; D unresolved. The CDR3 has 12 residues. CDR1 and CDR2 (germline): SQVTM, ANQGSEA. Trimming took 7 bases from V and 8 from J, leaving 17 bases between them. The CDR3 DNA reads TGCAGCGGTACCTACCGTGAGGGAGGCTACACCTTC. This translates into CSGTYREGGYTF.

This clonotype was detected a few times. The chain uses TRBV9 and TRBJ2-5; 8 bases map to TRBD2. The CDR3 extends over 15 amino acids. Germline assignment: CDR1 SGDLS and CDR2 YYNGEE. After removal of 4 bases from V and 1 base from J, the junction contained 6 bases not matched to a gene. CDR3 DNA: TGTGCCAGCAGCAGGTGGACTAGCCCCCAAGAGACCCAGTACTTC. Protein product: CASSRWTSPQETQYF.

This chain connects TRBV7-2 to TRBJ1-5; D unresolved. The CDR3 consists of 15 residues. CDR1 is SGHTA and CDR2 is FQGNSA in the germline V gene. Trimming took 5 bases from V and 2 from J, leaving 13 bases between them. CDR3 loop: CASSAVWVRNQPQHF. CDR3 in DNA: TGTGCCAGCAGCGCAGTATGGGTCCGCAATCAGCCCCAGCATTTT. The full variable domain, rest sourced from reference TRBV7-2 and TRBJ1-5, is GAGVSQSPSNKVTEKGKDVELRCDPISGHTALYWYRQSLGQGLEFLIYFQGNSAPDKSGLPSDRFSAERTGGSVSTLTIQRTQQEDSAVYLCASSAVWVRNQPQHFGDGTRLSIL.

This clonotype turned up a few times. The genes are TRBV5-1 and TRBJ2-4; the match to TRBD2 covers 7 bases. Germline CDR1 is SGHRS and CDR2 is YFSETQ. Trimming at V came to 4 bases and at J to 3 bases, leaving 10 bases not matched to a gene. The CDR3 extends over 16 amino acids. CDR3 nucleotide sequence: TGCGCCAGCAGCGGGGGGTCTGGCGGGGGCAAAAACATTCAGTACTTC. As protein: CASSGGSGGGKNIQYF. Complete variable domain (other parts from reference TRBV5-1 and TRBJ2-4): KAGVTQTPRYLIKTRGQQVTLSCSPISGHRSVSWYQQTPGQGLQFLFEYFSETQRNKGNFPGRFSGRQFSNSRSEMNVSTLELGDSALYLCASSGGSGGGKNIQYFGAGTRLSVL.